This T cell receptor (beta chain) was observed in a study of blood T cell repertoires in COVID-19. Study background: Samples of COVID-19 (acute and convalescent) were obtained from the United States, Italy and Spain. T cells, B-cell-depleted T cells, or PBMCs supplied cDNA or gDNA.

Germline loops: CDR1 MDHEN, CDR2 SYDVKM. This CDR3 contains 14 residues. J lost 7 bases, V lost 6 bases, and 11 bases had no gene match. A Seattle source enrolled patients during active infection and followed them longitudinally. Methods used by the authors: Reference gene primer amplification yielded estimated nucleated cell counts. Profiled with immunoSEQ multiplex PCR; TCRdb holds only in-frame clones, not every one. Clone size and V and J calls were adopted from that table, with D and trimming inferred from the DNA. The repertoire holds around 150,000 clones, with roughly 80% as singletons. Sequenced sample: peripheral blood. The chain combines TRBV28 with TRBJ1-2; 7 nucleotides align to TRBD1. This receptor was obtained from a woman between 40 and 55 years old with COVID-19, enrolled during active disease. CDR3 nucleotide sequence: TGTGCCAGCAGGCCGAACAGGGGTTGGAGTGGCTACACCTTC. This gives the protein CASRPNRGWSGYTF.